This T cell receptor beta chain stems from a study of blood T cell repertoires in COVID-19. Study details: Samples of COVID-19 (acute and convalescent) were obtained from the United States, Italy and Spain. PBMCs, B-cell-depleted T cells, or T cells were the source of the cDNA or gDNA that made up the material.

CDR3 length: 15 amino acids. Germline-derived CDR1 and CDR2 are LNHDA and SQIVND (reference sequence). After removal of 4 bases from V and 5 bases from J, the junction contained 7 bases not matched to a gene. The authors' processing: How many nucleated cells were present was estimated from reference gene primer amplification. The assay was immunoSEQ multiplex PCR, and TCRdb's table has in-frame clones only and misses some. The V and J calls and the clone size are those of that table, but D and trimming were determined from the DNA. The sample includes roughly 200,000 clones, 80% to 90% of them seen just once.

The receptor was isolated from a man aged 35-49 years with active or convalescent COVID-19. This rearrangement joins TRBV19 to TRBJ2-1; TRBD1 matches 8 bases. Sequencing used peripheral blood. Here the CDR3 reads CASSTRQGTNNEQFF. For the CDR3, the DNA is TGTGCCAGTAGTACCCGACAGGGGACGAACAATGAGCAGTTCTTC.